This T cell receptor (beta chain) stems from a study of OX40 agonist ivuxolimab in advanced cancers. Overall study context: Three dose-escalation patients had partial responses: one with hepatocellular carcinoma and two with cutaneous melanoma.

The germline V and J ends were trimmed by 7 bases and 2 bases, with 11 bases remaining between them. Germline loops: CDR1 KGHSH, CDR2 LQKENI. The CDR3 has 13 residues. Assay used: immunoSEQ multiplex PCR; TCRdb lists only in-frame clones, some missing. Of 35,000 to 50,000 clones listed, roughly four fifths are singletons. Samples of blood were obtained at baseline, on cycle 4 day 1, and on cycle 7 day 1. This clone was observed a handful of times. Sequencing was performed on CD4+ or CD8+ T cells sorted from blood, taken in a trial of the OX40 agonist ivuxolimab. The receptor comes from an adult with an advanced solid tumor such as melanoma, head and neck, liver or kidney cancer. The chain is built from TRBV18 and TRBJ1-2; D is unclear. CDR3 bases: TGTGCCAGCTTGCCAAGAGAGAACTATGGCTACACCTTC. This encodes CASLPRENYGYTF.